This T cell receptor (beta chain) was captured by sequencing in a study of CDR3 diversity in severe acne. TCRdb reanalysed the PCR reads using MiXCR and keeps one entry per CDR3 protein. The sample lists about 84,000 distinct CDR3 sequences, under 65% occurring once. Germline CDR1 DFQATT, CDR2 SNEGSKA (reference sequence). The CDR3 runs to 11 residues. This clonotype originated in a male donor in good health, without acne. Sequenced material: blood. V usage is TRBV20-1 and J usage is TRBJ2-5; weak D call: TRBD1 (5 bases). TRBJ2-7 matches the DNA end more closely, so the J call is doubtful. The CDR3 bases are TGCAGTGCCGTACAGGCCTACGAGCAGTACTTC. This sequence encodes CSAVQAYEQYF.